These 2 T cell receptor beta chains were all obtained from the same sample, sequenced in a study of persistence of HIV-infected CD4 T cells. This was the immunoSEQ version 4 assay in survey mode. Method: immunoSEQ multiplex PCR; TCRdb's copy keeps in-frame clones and lacks some. This table holds over 60,000 clones, approximately 75% found once. An overlapping HIV-1 Gag peptide pool stimulated these cells at 0.95 to 1 ug/peptide/mL. Sorted nonresponding memory CD4+ T cells were CD40L-negative, CD69-negative, CD45RO-high. Their target antigens are unknown. This specimen was CD4+ T cells sorted from PBMCs after roughly 18-hour stimulation, taken from a patient who received antiretroviral therapy. All receptors come from an adult man with HIV who was CMV-seropositive.

The genes are TRBV7-3 and TRBJ1-1; D unclear. CDR1 and CDR2 from the germline V gene are SGHTA and FQGTGA. V was cut by 5 bases and J by 1 base, with 11 bases left in between. The CDR3 is 14 amino acids. CDR3: CASSTTEPNTEAFF. The CDR3 coding sequence is TGTGCCAGCAGCACCACAGAGCCGAACACTGAAGCTTTCTTT.

The J gene is TRBJ2-2, the V gene TRBV6-5; D not certain. Germline-derived CDR1 and CDR2 are MNHEY and SVGAGI. V gave up 0 bases and J gave up 5 bases, with 7 bases separating them. There are 14 residues in the CDR3. CDR3: CASSYSIVTGELFF. In DNA, the CDR3 is TGTGCCAGCAGTTACTCGATAGTAACCGGGGAGCTGTTTTTT.